Presented here are 25 T cell receptor beta chains from one specimen sequenced in a study of blood T cell repertoires in COVID-19. Using immunoSEQ multiplex PCR, the repertoire was profiled, and TCRdb retains in-frame clones only, with some absent. Of under 150,000 clones listed, more than 70% are singletons. What was sequenced was peripheral blood. These receptors all come from a man aged 55-75 years with active or convalescent COVID-19.

The rearrangement links TRBV19 to TRBJ2-3; 8 bases are a match to TRBD2. V lost 4 bases and J lost 2; bases outside the gene matches: 14. Germline CDR1 LNHDA, CDR2 SQIVND (reference sequence). The CDR3 is made up of 18 amino acids. The CDR3 loop is CASSTTYWREVNTDTQYF. The CDR3 bases are TGTGCCAGTAGTACCACCTATTGGCGGGAGGTGAACACAGATACGCAGTATTTT.

The chain carries TRBV5-6 and TRBJ1-1; 7 positions agree with TRBD1. Trimming removed 0 bases from V and 2 bases from J; junction bases left unmatched: 7. The length of the CDR3 is 16 residues. Germline V gene data show CDR1 as SGHDT and CDR2 as YYEEEE. CDR3 sequence reads: CASSLVTDRTNTEAFF. The CDR3 bases are TGTGCCAGCAGCTTGGTCACGGACAGGACAAACACTGAAGCTTTCTTT. Based on the CDR3 plus reference TRBV5-6 and TRBJ1-1, the full variable domain is DAGVTQSPTHLIKTRGQQVTLRCSPKSGHDTVSWYQQALGQGPQFIFQYYEEEERQRGNFPDRFSGHQFPNYSSELNVNALLLGDSALYLCASSLVTDRTNTEAFFGQGTRLTVV.

V gene TRBV10-3 combines with J gene TRBJ1-1; D may be TRBD1 (5 bases). CDR3 size: 13 residues. V lost 11 bases, J lost 4 bases, and 17 bases lay in between. Germline V gives CDR1 ENHRY, CDR2 SYGVKD. The CDR3 spells CAARGAGGTEAFF. The CDR3 region has the DNA TGTGCCGCCCGTGGGGCGGGGGGCACTGAAGCTTTCTTT.

This chain connects TRBV10-3 to TRBJ2-7, with 7 nucleotides matching TRBD2. This CDR3 region has 14 residues. After removal of 4 bases from V and 5 bases from J, the junction contained 8 bases not matched to a gene. Germline CDR1 and CDR2: ENHRY and SYGVKD. The chain's CDR3 is CAISGGGTLDEQYF. DNA of the CDR3: TGTGCCATCAGTGGGGGGGGGACCCTGGACGAGCAGTACTTC.

V and J are TRBV24-1 and TRBJ2-7; 9 nucleotides line up with TRBD1. Germline CDR1 reads KGHDR; CDR2 reads SFDVKD. This CDR3 contains 15 residues. Unmatched junction bases numbered 11, after V lost 5 bases and J lost 7 bases. The CDR3, as DNA: TGTGCCACCAGTGCCCAGACAGGGGGAATATCGGAGCAGTACTTC. Protein sequence: CATSAQTGGISEQYF.

V and J are TRBV24-1 and TRBJ2-3, with D possibly matching TRBD2 (5 bases). Germline V gene lookup returns CDR1 KGHDR and CDR2 SFDVKD. Trimming took 0 bases from V and 3 from J, leaving 12 bases between them. The CDR3 runs 16 residues. The CDR3 reads CATSDLSGVATDTQYF. The CDR3 DNA sequence: TGTGCCACCAGTGATTTGTCTGGCGTAGCGACAGATACGCAGTATTTT.

This clone was detected only once. This rearrangement joins TRBV19 to TRBJ2-3, with 7 bases matching TRBD2. V gave up 10 bases and J gave up 4 bases; unmatched junction bases: 14. CDR3 length: 15 residues. The V gene's germline CDR1 is LNHDA and CDR2 SQIVND (reference sequence). The CDR3 DNA sequence: TGTGCCACCAGTCACCGGGGGAGGGAATCAGATACGCAGTATTTT. Encoded protein: CATSHRGRESDTQYF.

This rearrangement joins TRBV12-5 to TRBJ1-1; possibly TRBD1 for D (6 bases). This CDR3 has 13 amino acids. CDR1 LGHNT and CDR2 FRNRAP come from the germline V gene. V lost 6 bases and J lost 12, with 20 bases in between. The DNA of the CDR3 is TGTGCTAGTGGCCTGACAGGAGGTGGTACGACTTTCTTT. The encoded protein is CASGLTGGGTTFF.

The genes are TRBV7-6 and TRBJ2-1, with TRBD2 identical over 7 bases. The V segment lost 4 bases and the J segment 0 bases; nucleotides outside the gene matches: 9. Germline lookup yields CDR1 SGHVS and CDR2 FNYEAQ. The CDR3 has 17 amino acids. Written as DNA, the CDR3 is TGTGCCAGCAGCTCCCAGCCCCTAGCGGTCTCCTACAATGAGCAGTTCTTC. Its protein is CASSSQPLAVSYNEQFF.

The rearrangement links TRBV27 to TRBJ2-5; TRBD2 matches 11 bases. Trimming cost V 4 bases and J 5 bases; bases outside gene matches: 9. Germline assignment: CDR1 MNHEY and CDR2 SMNVEV (reference sequence). The CDR3 length is 16 residues. DNA of the CDR3: TGTGCCAGCAGTTCCGCGGGACTAGCGGAGGGGGAGACCCAGTACTTC. It is translated as CASSSAGLAEGETQYF.

V and J are TRBV2 and TRBJ1-1; 9 bases align to TRBD1. Germline assignment: CDR1 SNHLY and CDR2 FYNNEI. Germline trimming cut 2 bases from V and 5 bases from J; bases unmatched to any gene: 6. The CDR3 runs to 15 residues. The CDR3 protein is CASSESGTGKTEAFF. In DNA, the CDR3 is TGTGCCAGCAGTGAATCCGGGACAGGGAAAACTGAAGCTTTCTTT.

The chain is built from TRBV6-6 and TRBJ2-2; 12 positions agree with TRBD1. This CDR3 region has 16 residues. Unmatched junction bases numbered 10, after V lost 6 bases and J lost 8 bases. The germline V gene encodes CDR1 MNHNY and CDR2 SVGAGI (reference sequence). In nucleotides, the CDR3 is TGTGCCAGCAGCGATGGGACAGGGGGCCGGGGAGGGGAGCTGTTTTTT. Translation: CASSDGTGGRGGELFF.

The chain's CDR3 is CASSRDRGGETQYF. CDR3 nucleotides: TGTGCCAGTAGTCGGGACAGGGGTGGTGAGACCCAGTACTTC. This chain joins TRBV19 and TRBJ2-5, with 10 nucleotides matching TRBD1. This CDR3 has 14 residues. Germline CDR1 LNHDA, CDR2 SQIVND (reference sequence). The V gene end was trimmed by 5 bases and the J gene end by 5 bases; junction bases not matched to a gene: 5.

V is TRBV4-3 and J is TRBJ2-1; possibly TRBD1 for D (5 bases). The germline gives CDR1 LGHNA, CDR2 YSLEER. The CDR3 sequence is 13 residues long. The germline V and J ends were trimmed by 0 bases and 15 bases, with 15 bases remaining between them. The CDR3 loop is CASSQDGLDRPFF. CDR3 nucleotide sequence: TGCGCCAGCAGCCAAGACGGGCTAGACAGACCGTTCTTC.

This clone has only a few counts. The gene calls are TRBV5-4 and TRBJ1-2; D may be TRBD1 (6 bases). Germline V CDR1 and CDR2: SGHNT, YYREEE (reference sequence). Trimming removed 4 bases from V and 0 bases from J, with 22 bases in between. The CDR3 has 18 residues. This CDR3 reads CASSGARTVELANYGYTF. CDR3 DNA: TGTGCCAGCAGCGGCGCTAGGACAGTAGAGTTAGCTAACTATGGCTACACCTTC.

The genes are TRBV18 and TRBJ1-4; no reliable D call. V was trimmed by 3 bases and J by 1 base, leaving 12 bases between them. The CDR3 runs to 16 residues. Germline lookup yields CDR1 KGHSH and CDR2 LQKENI. Here the CDR3 DNA reads TGTGCCAGCTCACCCAGTATGGGAGGAACTAATGAAAAACTGTTTTTT. This gives the protein CASSPSMGGTNEKLFF.

This sequence joins TRBV28 and TRBJ2-7, with 7 bases fitting TRBD2. The CDR3 totals 14 residues. V was pared by 6 bases and J by 3 bases, with 8 bases of the junction left unmatched. Germline CDR1 MDHEN, CDR2 SYDVKM. The CDR3 DNA follows: TGTGCCAGCAGGGAGCGGGAACTCCTCTACGAGCAGTACTTC. Translating it yields CASRERELLYEQYF.

The rearrangement uses TRBV6-2 or TRBV6-3 and TRBJ2-1; D not resolved. Germline assignment: CDR1 MNHEY and CDR2 SVGEGT. The CDR3 totals 15 residues. The V end was cut by 6 bases, the J end by 6 bases, with 18 bases between. Here the CDR3 reads CASSPPRAMGNEQFF. DNA for the CDR3: TGTGCCAGCAGCCCCCCTAGAGCTATGGGCAATGAGCAGTTCTTC.

The chain links TRBV7-9 to TRBJ1-6; D remains ambiguous. The length of the CDR3 is 12 residues. Looked up from germline, CDR1 is SEHNR and CDR2 is FQNEAQ (reference sequence). Between the trimmed V and J ends, which lost 5 bases and 10 bases, there was a span of 9 bases. CDR3 sequence reads: CASSRLGSPLHF. The DNA of the CDR3 is TGTGCCAGCAGCCGCCTCGGGTCACCCCTCCACTTT.

The genes are TRBV7-8 and TRBJ2-7, with D possibly TRBD1 on 5 matching bases. CDR3 size: 14 residues. V lost 0 bases and J lost 6, with 12 bases in between. Germline values: CDR1 SGHVS, CDR2 FQNEAQ. CDR3 nucleotide sequence: TGTGCCAGCAGCTTAGCGGCGCAGGGCGGCGAGCAGTACTTC. This translates into CASSLAAQGGEQYF.

V usage is TRBV24-1 and J usage is TRBJ1-5; tentative D call: TRBD1 (6 bases). Germline loops: CDR1 KGHDR, CDR2 SFDVKD. The CDR3 is 12 residues long. The V end was cut by 3 bases, the J end by 15 bases, with 14 bases between. CDR3 sequence reads: CATSDPRGVLHF. CDR3 nucleotides: TGTGCCACCAGTGATCCCAGGGGAGTCTTGCATTTT.

There are a few counts of this clone. The CDR3, as DNA: TGTGCCAGCAGTTCCACAGGGTTCGGCGGGCACAATGAGCAGTTCTTC. It specifies CASSSTGFGGHNEQFF. The genes are TRBV27 and TRBJ2-1; D is perhaps TRBD1 (6 bases). V dropped 4 bases and J dropped 5 bases, with 18 bases sitting between them. The V gene's germline CDR1 is MNHEY and CDR2 SMNVEV (reference sequence). This CDR3 spans 16 amino acids.

The rearrangement joins TRBV28 to TRBJ1-1; D perhaps matches TRBD1 (5 bases). V lost 3 bases, J lost 4 bases, and 12 bases lay in between. CDR1 and CDR2 (germline): MDHEN, SYDVKM. The CDR3 runs 14 residues. This CDR3 reads CASSLFETVTEAFF. The CDR3 DNA sequence: TGTGCCAGCAGTTTGTTCGAGACAGTCACTGAAGCTTTCTTT. Full variable domain (remainder filled in from reference TRBV28 and TRBJ1-1): DVKVTQSSRYLVKRTGEKVFLECVQDMDHENMFWYRQDPGLGLRLIYFSYDVKMKEKGDIPEGYSVSREKKERFSLILESASTNQTSMYLCASSLFETVTEAFFGQGTRLTVV.

The J gene is TRBJ2-7, the V gene TRBV7-2, with 9 bases lining up with TRBD2. This CDR3 has 17 amino acids. Germline lookup yields CDR1 SGHTA and CDR2 FQGNSA. V gave up 1 base and J gave up 0 bases; unmatched junction bases: 7. In DNA, the CDR3 is TGTGCCAGCAGCTTAGGAGTAGCGACTAGCGGCTCCTACGAGCAGTACTTC. It yields the protein CASSLGVATSGSYEQYF.

A few counts support this clone. The chain couples TRBV28 to TRBJ2-5, with 7 nucleotides matching TRBD1. The CDR3 extends over 13 amino acids. Germline assignment: CDR1 MDHEN and CDR2 SYDVKM. The ends lost 5 bases at V and 3 bases at J; junction bases unmatched: 3. The CDR3 sequence is CASSETGKETQYF. The CDR3 coding sequence is TGTGCCAGCAGTGAGACAGGGAAAGAGACCCAGTACTTC.